One sample yielded the 8 T cell receptor beta chains listed below, sequenced in a study of blood T cell repertoires in COVID-19. The assay was immunoSEQ multiplex PCR, and TCRdb's table has in-frame clones only and misses some. The repertoire holds roughly 270,000 clones, with approximately 82% as singletons. Source material: PBMCs or T cells enriched from blood (not recorded which). These receptors all come from a man aged 35 to 55 who had been exposed to COVID-19.

The chain uses TRBV5-5 and TRBJ2-3, with a weak D call TRBD2 (6 bases). Trimming removed 7 bases at V and 1 base at J, with 16 bases between. The CDR3 has 15 amino acids. Germline CDR1 and CDR2: SGHKS and YYEKEE (reference sequence). CDR3: CASQAGSFGTDTQYF. CDR3 bases: TGTGCCAGCCAGGCGGGGTCTTTTGGCACAGATACGCAGTATTTT.

The V gene is TRBV9, the J gene TRBJ1-1, with D hard to call. Trimming removed 4 bases at V and 4 bases at J, with 14 bases between. Germline values: CDR1 SGDLS, CDR2 YYNGEE. The CDR3 has 14 amino acids. The CDR3 reads CASSRAGSPTEAFF. CDR3 in DNA: TGTGCCAGCAGCAGGGCGGGATCACCCACTGAAGCTTTCTTT.

The chain joins TRBV6-6 to TRBJ2-7, with a weak D call TRBD2 (6 bases). Trimming removed 5 bases at V and 4 bases at J, with 9 bases between. From germline, CDR1 is MNHNY and CDR2 SVGAGI (reference sequence). This CDR3 contains 12 residues. The chain's CDR3 is CASSQEGYEQYF. CDR3 DNA: TGTGCCAGCAGTCAGGAGGGATACGAGCAGTACTTC.

The J gene is TRBJ2-1, the V gene TRBV7-2; D is perhaps TRBD2 (5 bases). V gave up 1 base and J gave up 0 bases, with 16 bases separating them. The CDR3 runs to 18 residues. Germline CDR1 SGHTA, CDR2 FQGNSA. CDR3 in amino acids: CASSLVSGINPSYNEQFF. Written as DNA, the CDR3 is TGTGCCAGCAGCTTAGTCTCCGGGATAAACCCCTCCTACAATGAGCAGTTCTTC.

The rearrangement joins TRBV18 to TRBJ2-5; 9 positions match TRBD1. Losses at the gene ends were 6 bases for V and 4 bases for J; bases not matched to a gene: 6. The germline gives CDR1 KGHSH, CDR2 LQKENI. This CDR3 contains 14 residues. The CDR3 reads CASSPTGGGETQYF. DNA of the CDR3: TGTGCCAGCTCGCCAACAGGGGGCGGAGAGACCCAGTACTTC.

The V gene is TRBV18, the J gene TRBJ2-5; 9 bases match TRBD2. The CDR3 has 14 residues. Germline loops: CDR1 KGHSH, CDR2 LQKENI. With 3 bases clipped from V and 4 bases from J, the junction kept 3 bases outside the gene matches. Here the CDR3 DNA reads TGTGCCAGCTCACCTAGCGGGAGCGGAGAGACCCAGTACTTC. Protein product: CASSPSGSGETQYF.

Comments on this clone: The same CDR3 can be traced to other DNA sequences in this sample. The chain combines TRBV12-3 or TRBV12-4 with TRBJ2-1, with D possibly matching TRBD2 (6 bases). Trimming removed 6 bases from V and 7 bases from J, with 10 bases in between. The CDR3 length is 12 residues. CDR3 DNA: TGTGCCAGCAGGGAGGGTGTAAATGAGCAGTTCTTC. It specifies CASREGVNEQFF.

Only one count was recorded for this clone. As DNA, the CDR3 is TGTGCCACAAAACTAGATACGGGGAATGAGCAGTTCTTC. The encoded protein is CATKLDTGNEQFF. V gene TRBV2 combines with J gene TRBJ2-1; D is perhaps TRBD2 (5 bases). V lost 10 bases, J lost 7 bases, and 17 bases lay in between. This CDR3 has 13 residues. CDR1 is SNHLY, CDR2 FYNNEI, per germline.